These T cell receptor beta chains were read from a single sample in a study of siplizumab effects on memory and regulatory T cells. Sequenced by immunoSEQ multiplex PCR; TCRdb stores in-frame clones only, minus some. The sample shows 75,000 to 95,000 clones, 70% to 90% of them seen only once. Specimen: CD4+ T cells sorted from blood. These receptors all stem from a human donor in good health. CDR3s include the opening cysteine and the closing phenylalanine or tryptophan. A D gene is named only where the DNA matches it firmly. Rows may omit the clone size; those that give it use once, few, many or a size class.

>TRBD2|TRBJ2-2|TRBV9|NA
CASSVAGTSGTGELFF
TGTGCCAGCAGCGTAGCCGGGACTAGCGGGACCGGGGAGCTGTTTTTT
>NA|TRBJ2-7|TRBV5-6|once
CASSPGQGYRLQYF
TGTGCCAGCAGCCCCGGACAAGGGTACCGGTTACAGTACTTC
>TRBD2|TRBJ2-1|TRBV7-3|NA
CASSALGLADEQFF
TGTGCCAGCAGCGCCTTGGGACTAGCTGATGAGCAGTTCTTC
>TRBD2|TRBJ2-5|TRBV25-1|once
CASRTGGKETQYF
TGTGCCAGTCGAACGGGGGGAAAAGAGACCCAGTACTTC
>TRBD1|TRBJ1-4|TRBV6-1|NA
CASSMTGSNEKLFF
TGTGCCAGCAGCATGACAGGGAGTAATGAAAAACTGTTTTTT
>NA|TRBJ1-3|TRBV18|NA
CASSVSRMGNTIYF
TGTGCCAGCTCAGTCTCCCGGATGGGAAACACCATATATTTT
>NA|TRBJ2-2|TRBV5-1|once
CASTLGVVGTGELFF
TGCGCCAGCACCCTAGGTGTTGTGGGAACCGGGGAGCTGTTTTTT
>NA|TRBJ1-1|TRBV28|NA
CASTGAGAAHTEAFF
TGTGCCAGCACAGGTGCGGGGGCTGCTCACACTGAAGCTTTCTTT
>NA|TRBJ2-7|TRBV6-4|NA
CASSGLGAGYEQYF
TGTGCCAGCAGTGGTTTAGGTGCGGGGTACGAGCAGTACTTC
>TRBD1|TRBJ1-2|TRBV5-6|few
CASSLGQGAYYGYTF
TGTGCCAGCAGCTTGGGGCAGGGGGCCTACTATGGCTACACCTTC
>NA|TRBJ2-1|TRBV5-6|NA
CASSRGLGGVYNEQFF
TGTGCCAGCAGCCGGGGCCTGGGGGGAGTCTACAATGAGCAGTTCTTC
>TRBD1|TRBJ1-2|TRBV19|NA
CASRSQTGYVYGYTF
TGTGCCAGTAGATCACAGACAGGGTACGTCTATGGCTACACCTTC
>NA|TRBJ2-3|TRBV5-1|NA
CASSLADGRVTDTQYF
TGCGCCAGCAGCTTGGCCGATGGTCGGGTGACAGATACGCAGTATTTT